The TCR beta chain under discussion was sequenced for a study of cytomegalovirus exposure and HLA in healthy donors (dated by TCRdb to 2015 to 2018). At the level of the whole study: According to an earlier analysis of a few hundred of the donors, about 170 million T cells yielded some 110 million unique TCR beta sequences and approximately 280 Gb of sequence data. About 300 gigabases of sequencing data and around 85 million unique TCR sequences made up an early release that covered approximately 650 HLA-typed donors. Of the roughly 400 genotyped donors, 65% to 90% fell in the genetic ancestry cluster associated with self-reported Caucasian donors. The aim of the study was to test whether cataloging public T cell receptors could identify signatures of past pathogen exposure. The study profiled the T cell repertoires of hundreds of subjects by immunosequencing and related them to cytomegalovirus serostatus. In addition to the first cohort of 666 subjects, a separate validation cohort of 100 to 150 different subjects was used. The study combined high-throughput TCR immunosequencing, statistical association of individual TCRs with disease status, and machine learning to predict cytomegalovirus infection status. To study patterns of TCR occurrence, a later analysis re-analyzed previously published TCR beta repertoires from under 750 donors and added high-resolution HLA genotyping. Rather than drawing on any new phenotypic data, the later analysis identified candidate immune exposures from TCR beta sequences and the way those sequences occurred across donors. To decide whether each TCR beta V gene segment behaved as functional or pseudogenic, an earlier analysis of some 540 of the donors relied on high-throughput TCR beta sequencing. Donor age, sex, ethnicity and CMV serostatus were collected together with the repertoire data. Genome-wide SNP genotypes for about 65% of the roughly 670 donors were used in a later genetic analysis, which treated that subset as a discovery cohort. All discovery cohort repertoires had been generated on a single sequencing platform. HLA typing included class I and class II loci at four-digit resolution. Typing coverage differed by locus: A, B, C, DRB1 and DQB1 were typed in about 620-640 donors, DQA1 in about 500, DPA1 in 600 to 610, and DPB1 in around 490. Because of strong linkage in the cohort, roughly 5 DR-DQ haplotypes were treated as single units for association and clustering. On average, roughly 240,000 unique TCR beta nucleotide sequences were sequenced per donor among 350 to 400 genotyped donors of the cohort, with 15% to 20% of those sequences being non-productive.

The cohort was made up of around 720 healthy bone marrow donors. At the time of sampling, all cohort members were nominally healthy, though unrecorded immune exposures were likely present. The donor was CMV seronegative and belonged to the group of several hundred seronegative cohort members. A peripheral blood sample was collected from each donor, and TCR beta sequencing was performed on peripheral blood mononuclear cells. The Qiagen DNeasy Blood Extraction Kit was used to extract genomic DNA from the blood cell samples. Summary of the overall study and its limitations: Some IMGT-functional V segments, including TRBV6-2 and TRBV6-3, could not be distinguished by the 87-base-pair reads and were therefore excluded. Specific HLA alleles were associated with roughly 16,000 TCR beta sequences at a false discovery rate of 0.05 in a later analysis. A later analysis found that HLA-associated TCR beta chains were more clonally expanded and had lower generation probabilities than equally common non-associated chains. Linkage disequilibrium might explain the correlated functional status among segregating V segments, but an unknown experimental factor could not be ruled out. According to the authors, the approach could potentially be generalized to other disease states and immunological phenotypes. Broadly in line with IMGT annotations, most TCR beta V segments showed up in productive rearrangements about 87% or about 30% of the time in an earlier analysis of 450 to 750 of the donors. Across donors, most TCR sequences were observed very rarely, whereas some public TCRs were present in many individuals. Cytomegalovirus status was reported to be diagnosed by the classifier with high specificity and sensitivity in both the original and validation cohorts. In this cohort, only TCR beta chains were sequenced, and detectable features were limited by the absence of alpha or paired-chain data. According to a later analysis, parvovirus B19, influenza, CMV and Epstein-Barr virus appeared linked to several top co-occurrence clusters. A total of roughly 160 TCR beta chains were listed by the study as associated with cytomegalovirus. Because HLA typing was unavailable for some donors at each locus, only the typed subset was used in association tests. Sequencing depth was assumed to be roughly uniform across donors in the presence/absence analyses, though that assumption may not hold. A cluster of highly shared sequence variants was judged likely to be a technical artifact of the sequencing pipeline. Because counts were too low, roughly 18 rarely observed V segments, including chromosome 9 orphons, were left out of the earlier analysis of about 620 of the donors. A further reported finding was that TCR beta sequences accurately predicted the HLA-A and HLA-B alleles for most subjects in the first cohort. For the cohort, immune exposure information was limited to CMV serostatus. V-gene and J-gene trimming of TCR beta chains was associated with a missense DCLRE1C variant in a later genetic analysis, and the association was replicated in an independent cohort. Assigning TCR associations to individual alleles was difficult when HLA alleles, especially DR and DQ, strongly co-occurred. Compared with the approximately 700-donor mean, donors in an Asian-associated ancestry cluster had fewer N-insertions in productive TCRs, according to a later genetic analysis. In vitro tests confirmed that a few of the cytomegalovirus-associated TCR beta chains recognize cytomegalovirus antigens. According to a later analysis, most CMV-associated TCR beta chains appeared to be HLA-restricted, and the HLA associations seemed to be driven largely by CMV exposure. In a later analysis, TCR association rates were found to vary across HLA loci, with the most associated TCRs seen for DRB1 alleles and the fewest for HLA-C alleles.

Library preparation employed the immunoSEQ multiplex PCR assay. For the multiplex PCR, a mixture combining 60 forward primers for TCR Vbeta segments and 13 reverse primers for TCR Jbeta segments was used. The CDR3 region of rearranged TCR beta genes was amplified from genomic DNA by a multiplex PCR assay. Amplified TCR beta libraries were sequenced as 87-base-pair reads on the Illumina HiSeq System. Per the original workflow: A later analysis counted tens of millions of unique TCR beta chains across the 666 repertoires, and 9.5 million to 11 million of these chains were shared by at least two donors. To remove PCR and sequencing errors, raw reads were error-corrected and collapsed into unique sequences using a nearest-neighbor algorithm that merged closely related sequences. V, D and J gene segments were assigned by aligning CDR3 sequences to IMGT reference sequences. For a sequence to be retained, a match of at least six nucleotides to both a V gene segment and a J gene segment was required. Rearrangements were called productive when the CDR3 lacked stop codons and stayed in frame with V and J; all others were non-productive. Following IMGT convention, CDR3 was defined as the stretch from the second conserved V-encoded cysteine to the conserved J-encoded phenylalanine. Sequences without an unambiguous match to a single V gene segment were excluded from the earlier analysis of about 600 of the donors. An earlier analysis of roughly 590 of the donors called V segments functional above 56.7% productive rearrangements and segregating when the between-donor standard deviation exceeded 5%. To diagnose cytomegalovirus status from the catalog of TCR beta chain sequences, a statistical classification framework was built. A later analysis assigned V and J genes by comparing TCR nucleotide sequences with IMGT/GENE-DB human TR gene sequences. A later analysis assigned CDR3 sequences and most-parsimonious VDJ recombination scenarios with the TCRdist pipeline. In a later analysis, each TCR beta chain was defined by its CDR3 amino acid sequence together with its V-gene family, and reads without a unique V-gene family were excluded. A later analysis removed several hundred highly shared, low-generation-probability nucleotide sequences to deal with suspected cross-contamination and a sequencing artifact. A later analysis calculated a clonal expansion index for each public chain from normalized within-repertoire ranks of inferred template counts. In a later analysis, generation probabilities were computed using a VDJ recombination model fitted to out-of-frame rearrangements, and the results were checked against IGoR. In a later analysis, TCR-TCR, TCR-HLA and TCR-CMV co-occurrence was scored with hypergeometric tests, and a repertoire-size bias correction was applied to TCR pairs. False discovery rates were estimated in a later analysis by permuting HLA or CMV assignments 20 times. In a later analysis, co-occurring TCRs were grouped with DBSCAN, and TCRdist sequence similarity was added when clustering was performed within HLA-allele-positive subsets. Repertoires with fewer than 30,000 or more than 120,000 public chains, plus five repertoires with anomalous nucleotide sharing, were excluded from co-occurrence clustering. What TCRdb holds here is the immuneACCESS table cut down to in-frame rearrangements. Part of the clones is not present; checked against another copy, under half of the missing clones reflect an unresolved V gene, and the others are unexplained. V and J calls and clone size are given by that table; D and trimming were obtained from the DNA. The sample table holds about 130,000 clones, of which more than 9.5% were seen once. The ten largest clones take up approximately 1.9% of the sample.

This clone appeared once. The antigen this receptor binds is unknown. Qualities for individual bases were not recorded, and no much larger clone is one base off. The cysteine opens and the phenylalanine closes a CDR3 of 12 amino acids. Of all the DNA, just the CDR3 is kept, 36 bases in frame from base 1. The germline V gene sets CDR1 to SQVTM and CDR2 to ANQGSEA. Specimen: PBMCs. The TCR comes from a man in his fifties or sixties in good health and CMV-seronegative. The rearranged chain carries TRBV29-1 and TRBJ2-5; TRBD1 aligns with 9 central bases. The J call may be mistaken, given a closer DNA end match to TRBJ2-7. The nucleotide sequence reads TGCAGCGTCCGGGACAGGGCTAACGAGCAGTACTTC. It is translated as CSVRDRANEQYF.